The next 8 T cell receptor beta chains were all read from a single sample in a study of T cell clonality in common variable immunodeficiency. These receptors have no identified antigens. General study results and limits: Common variable immunodeficiency TCR beta sequences reportedly had fewer deletions and N-nucleotide insertions.

Assay: immunoSEQ multiplex PCR; the TCRdb copy retains only in-frame clones and omits some. Singletons are absent from the sample, which has around 40,000 clones. Sequenced material: peripheral blood mononuclear cells. These receptors were collected from a human donor with common variable immunodeficiency.

At least ten counts were recorded for this clone. CDR3 protein: CASSPGTGRSYEQYF. The part of the CDR3 DNA that was read is TGCGCCAGCAGCCCCGGGACAGGGAGGTCCTACGAG. V is TRBV5-1 and J is TRBJ2-7; 9 nucleotides line up with TRBD1. Coverage ceases 3 residues before the CDR3 finishes, and the germline J gene fills in the end. Germline CDR1 SGHRS, CDR2 YFSETQ. The junction had 6 bases not matched to a gene; V was cut back by 4 bases and J by 1 base. This CDR3 has 15 amino acids.

Note on this clone: The CDR3 end is not reached by the read, which stops 3 residues before it; the germline J gene fills it in. The chain uses TRBV18 and TRBJ1-2; D uncertain. V was clipped by 2 bases and J by 5 bases, with 9 bases between them. CDR3 size: 13 residues. CDR1 and CDR2 from the germline V gene are KGHSH and LQKENI. The chain's CDR3 is CASSPGQAYGYTF. CDR3 bases read: TGTGCCAGCTCACCAGGCCAGGCTTATGGC.

This clone was recorded at least ten times. The read ends 3 residues early relative to the CDR3; the germline J gene fills the gap. J is TRBJ2-2 and V is TRBV5-1, with D possibly TRBD1 on 6 matching bases. The CDR3 is 17 residues long. In germline, CDR1 is SGHRS, CDR2 YFSETQ. The V end lost 4 bases, the J end lost 0 bases, and 16 bases lay between the germline ends. The sequenced CDR3 bases are TGCGCCAGCAGCACATTGACAGGAAGGGCGAACACCGGGGAG. Residues: CASSTLTGRANTGE. The complete CDR3 reads CASSTLTGRANTGELFF.

This clone was counted between two and nine times. The sequence runs out 3 residues before the end of the CDR3; the remainder is reconstructed from the germline J gene. V usage is TRBV5-6 and J usage is TRBJ2-5, with D unclear. The CDR3 totals 12 residues. Trimming shortened V by 1 base and J by 3 bases, and 4 bases separated the two germline ends. CDR1 and CDR2 from the germline V gene are SGHDT and YYEEEE. The CDR3 is CASSLSEETQYF. The CDR3 DNA, read in part, is TGTGCCAGCAGCTTGAGCGAAGAGACC.

The sample holds a few counts of this clone. CDR3: CASSKSQGAGNQPQHF. The sequenced part of the CDR3 DNA is TGTGCCAGTAGTAAGTCGCAGGGGGCCGGCAATCAGCCC. V and J are TRBV19 and TRBJ1-5; TRBD1 agrees at 8 bases. The read terminates 3 residues before the CDR3 end, so the remaining end is supplied by the germline J gene. With 4 bases clipped from V and 2 bases from J, the junction kept 7 bases outside the gene matches. The CDR3 sequence is 16 residues long. CDR1 is LNHDA and CDR2 is SQIVND in the germline V gene (reference sequence).

Remarks on this clone: The DNA ends 3 residues before the CDR3 does, and the rest of the CDR3 is filled in from the germline J gene. The V call is TRBV30, the J call TRBJ2-1; 13 bases fit TRBD2. Trimming at V came to 0 bases and at J to 8 bases, leaving 4 bases not matched to a gene. This CDR3 contains 15 residues. CDR1 and CDR2 (germline): GTSNPN, SVGIG (reference sequence). CDR3 loop: CAWSVVLAGGHEQFF. The part of the CDR3 DNA that was read is TGTGCCTGGAGTGTGGTACTAGCGGGGGGGCATGAG.

As for this clone: The read falls 3 residues short of the CDR3 end, and the missing part is taken from the germline J gene. This chain connects TRBV18 to TRBJ2-7; possible D gene TRBD2, 6 bases. Germline CDR1 and CDR2: KGHSH and LQKENI. CDR3 length equals 19 residues. Trimming shortened V by 5 bases and J by 0 bases, and 26 bases separated the two germline ends. The CDR3 reads CASSTTVIAGRQSSYEQYF. CDR3 DNA, as far as it was read: TGTGCCAGCTCAACTACTGTAATAGCAGGGAGGCAAAGCTCCTACGAG.

Regarding this clone: The read terminates 3 residues before the CDR3 end, so the remaining end is supplied by the germline J gene. The genes are TRBV6-1 and TRBJ2-7; no clear D gene. Trimming removed 3 bases at V and 3 bases at J, with 3 bases between. Germline V gene data show CDR1 as MNHNS and CDR2 as SASEGT. CDR3 length equals 11 residues. CDR3 bases read: TGTGCCAGCAGTGACTTCTACGAG. Translation gives CASSDFYE. The full CDR3 sequence reads CASSDFYEQYF.